This is a list of T cell receptor beta chains from one sample in a study of blood T cell repertoires in COVID-19. The protocol was immunoSEQ multiplex PCR, while the TCRdb copy is restricted to in-frame clones and leaves out a portion. In the table there are some 100,000 clones, 92% of which are singletons. The source material was peripheral blood. The receptors stem from a woman aged 55 to 70 with active COVID-19. Both conserved end residues are part of each CDR3. The D gene is left open where the match is weak.

J,V,D,CDR3
TRBJ1-6,TRBV5-1,-,CASSSQGLENSPLHF
TRBJ2-3,TRBV3-1/TRBV3-2,-,CASSRWDSRSSTDTQYF
TRBJ2-7,TRBV24-1,-,CATSDSYRVEQYF
TRBJ1-2,TRBV5-8,-,CASSSQGEAGYTF
TRBJ1-1,TRBV20-1,-,CSAIERVTAFF
TRBJ2-7,TRBV11-2,-,CASSPSYEQYF
TRBJ2-1,TRBV28,TRBD2,CASSGRTSGGYEQFF
TRBJ2-7,TRBV11-3,TRBD1,CASSSDRGIYEQYF
TRBJ1-2,TRBV2,-,CASKIDIISVYTF
TRBJ2-2,TRBV5-8,TRBD2,CASSSDFGGAAAGELFF
TRBJ1-6,TRBV4-3,TRBD1,CASSHSDRNNSPLHF
TRBJ2-7,TRBV3-1/TRBV3-2,TRBD2,CASRSSGSRLEQYF
TRBJ2-7,TRBV30,TRBD2,CAWSRSGSVYEQYF
TRBJ1-2,TRBV2,-,CARRGGSLGPANYGYTF
TRBJ1-5,TRBV3-1/TRBV3-2,-,CASSPQGNQPQHF
TRBJ1-4,TRBV2,TRBD1,CATGETGFPTNEKLFF
TRBJ1-2,TRBV18,-,CASSPIRAGDYGYTF
TRBJ2-5,TRBV6-2/TRBV6-3,TRBD2,CASSYSLSGRGQETQYF
TRBJ2-7,TRBV11-2,-,CASSLGSAEASYEQYF
TRBJ1-1,TRBV5-1,-,CASSLGGLNTEAFF
TRBJ2-7,TRBV10-3,TRBD2,CAISDLGEGTYEQYF
TRBJ2-2,TRBV28,-,CASSLFMGANTGELFF
TRBJ1-5,TRBV7-2,-,CASSFTGIQPQHF
TRBJ2-5,TRBV4-1,TRBD2,CASSPRLAAETQYF
TRBJ1-2,TRBV19,TRBD1,CASSVGTGYGYTF
TRBJ1-5,TRBV28,TRBD1,CASSTGGYSNQPQHF
TRBJ1-1,TRBV12-3/TRBV12-4,-,CASSTQVFYWAFF
TRBJ2-7,TRBV12-3/TRBV12-4,TRBD2,CASSGLAGGEQYF
TRBJ2-6,TRBV28,-,CASSPWGAGANVLTF
TRBJ1-1,TRBV6-2/TRBV6-3,TRBD1,CASRLTGSGDAEAFF
TRBJ2-7,TRBV6-4,-,CASSSQTGTLNYEQYF
TRBJ1-2,TRBV19,TRBD1,CASSTPGTGGRGYTF
TRBJ2-5,TRBV24-1,TRBD2,CATDLGEGETQYF
TRBJ1-6,TRBV5-4,-,CASNLGQNNSPLHF
TRBJ2-5,TRBV27,TRBD1,CASRPQQGGAETQYF
TRBJ1-1,TRBV3-1/TRBV3-2,-,CASSQGRVMNTEAFF
TRBJ1-5,TRBV4-1,-,CASSRDEDQPQHF
TRBJ1-1,TRBV12-5,-,CASGLEGGVNTEAFF
TRBJ1-5,TRBV19,TRBD1,CASSASGTGGGLQPQHF
TRBJ2-5,TRBV4-3,TRBD2,CASSSWTSGDQETQYF
TRBJ1-4,TRBV5-6,-,CASSSNPTTNEKLFF
TRBJ2-5,TRBV7-9,TRBD1,CASSVGTGGTQYF
TRBJ1-1,TRBV11-2,-,CASSLVYGMNTEAFF
TRBJ2-4,TRBV28,-,CASSFPRGGLSKNIQYF
TRBJ1-1,TRBV5-1,-,CASSSGQLNTEAFF